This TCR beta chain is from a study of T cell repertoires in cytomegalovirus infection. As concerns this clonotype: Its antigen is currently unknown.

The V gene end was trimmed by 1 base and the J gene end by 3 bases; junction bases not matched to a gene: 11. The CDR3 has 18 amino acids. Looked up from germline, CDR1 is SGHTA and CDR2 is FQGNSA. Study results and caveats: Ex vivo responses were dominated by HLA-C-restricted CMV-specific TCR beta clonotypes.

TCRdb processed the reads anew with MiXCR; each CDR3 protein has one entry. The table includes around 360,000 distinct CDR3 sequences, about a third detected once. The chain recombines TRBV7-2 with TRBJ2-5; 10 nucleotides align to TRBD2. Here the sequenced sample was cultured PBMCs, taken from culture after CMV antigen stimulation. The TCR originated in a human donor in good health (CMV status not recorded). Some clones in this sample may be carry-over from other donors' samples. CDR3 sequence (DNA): TGTGCCAGCAGCTTAGTGGCTAGCGGGAGTGGTTTTAAAGAGACCCAGTACTTC. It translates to CASSLVASGSGFKETQYF.